Detailed here is one T cell receptor (beta chain). The source of the sample is a study of technical replicates of blood from a handful of donors. Assay used: immunoSEQ multiplex PCR; TCRdb lists only in-frame clones, some missing. The data show approximately 81,000 clones, over 90% seen once. Per germline, CDR1 MNHNS and CDR2 SASEGT. This CDR3 region has 14 residues. V shed 4 bases, J shed 4 bases, and the junction held 5 bases outside the gene matches. Sequencing input: T cells isolated from PBMCs. This clonotype was obtained from a human donor in good health. This chain joins TRBV6-1 and TRBJ1-2; 8 nucleotides align to TRBD1. CDR3 loop: CASSADRGGYGYTF. The CDR3 DNA follows: TGTGCCAGCAGTGCAGACAGGGGAGGCTATGGCTACACCTTC.